This T cell receptor (beta chain) was observed in a study of cytomegalovirus exposure and HLA in healthy donors (dated by TCRdb to the late 2010s). A note on the overall study: An earlier analysis of approximately 600 of the donors reported more than 250 Gb of sequence data and 117 million unique TCR beta sequences from 150 million to 200 million T cells. An early release that covered some 630 HLA-typed donors contained around 300 gigabases of sequencing data and 70 million to 100 million unique TCR sequences. Of the roughly 420 genotyped donors, approximately 80% were placed in the genetic ancestry cluster associated with self-reported Caucasian donors. The aim of the study was to test whether cataloging public T cell receptors could identify signatures of past pathogen exposure. The study used immunosequencing to profile the T cell repertoires of 600 to 850 subjects and linked those repertoires to cytomegalovirus serostatus. Besides the first cohort of 550 to 750 subjects, a separate validation cohort made up of roughly 130 different subjects was used. To predict cytomegalovirus infection status, the study combined high-throughput TCR immunosequencing, statistical association of individual TCRs with disease status, and machine learning. A later analysis re-examined previously published TCR beta repertoires from hundreds of donors and added high-resolution HLA genotyping to investigate patterns of TCR occurrence. In the later analysis, no new phenotypic data were used to find candidate immune exposures; instead, reliance was placed on TCR beta sequences and their occurrence across donors. In an earlier analysis of 587 of the donors, high-throughput TCR beta sequencing was used to judge whether each TCR beta V gene segment behaved as functional or pseudogenic. Donor age, sex, ethnicity and CMV serostatus were compiled alongside the repertoire data. A later genetic analysis took genome-wide SNP genotypes for about 55% of the 666 donors and used that subset as a discovery cohort. All discovery cohort repertoires had been generated on a single sequencing platform. Both class I and class II loci were covered by HLA typing, at four-digit resolution. Typing coverage varied by locus: roughly 629-630 donors for A, B, C, DRB1 and DQB1; approximately 520 for DQA1; over 600 for DPA1; 450 to 480 for DPB1. About five DR-DQ haplotypes were treated as single units for association and clustering because of strong linkage in the cohort. Among roughly 370 genotyped donors of the cohort, an average of around 240,000 unique TCR beta nucleotide sequences were sequenced per donor, roughly 18% of them non-productive.

Beyond this particular receptor, the publication reports: Approximately 18 rarely observed V segments, including chromosome 9 orphons, were excluded from the earlier analysis of several hundred of the donors because counts were too low. The classifier was reported to diagnose cytomegalovirus status with high specificity and sensitivity in both the original and validation cohorts. For the cohort, immune exposure information was limited to CMV serostatus. In an earlier analysis of about 540 of the donors, most TCR beta V segments were observed in productive rearrangements about 90% or about 30% of the time, broadly matching IMGT annotations. Three of the identified cytomegalovirus-associated TCR beta chains were confirmed in vitro to be specific for cytomegalovirus antigens. The presence/absence analyses assumed that sequencing depth was roughly uniform across donors, and that assumption may not be true. A later genetic analysis associated a missense DCLRE1C variant with V-gene and J-gene trimming of TCR beta chains, and an independent cohort replicated the association. A total of 150 or so TCR beta chains were listed by the study as associated with cytomegalovirus. The sequencing pipeline was judged likely to have produced a cluster of highly shared sequence variants as a technical artifact. According to a later genetic analysis, donors in an Asian-associated ancestry cluster had fewer N-insertions in productive TCRs than the approximately 700-donor mean. Correlated functional status among segregating V segments might reflect linkage disequilibrium, but an unknown experimental factor could not be ruled out. In a later analysis, several top co-occurrence clusters were reported to appear linked to parvovirus B19, influenza, CMV and Epstein-Barr virus. Most TCR sequences were seen in very few donors, while some public TCRs were found in many individuals. A later analysis found that TCR association rates varied across HLA loci, with DRB1 alleles showing the most associated TCRs and HLA-C alleles the fewest. Most CMV-associated TCR beta chains appeared to be HLA-restricted in a later analysis, and the HLA associations seemed to be driven largely by CMV exposure. Assigning TCR associations to individual alleles was difficult when HLA alleles, especially DR and DQ, strongly co-occurred. The authors suggested that the approach could potentially be extended to other disease states and immunological phenotypes. Compared with equally common non-associated chains, HLA-associated TCR beta chains in a later analysis were more clonally expanded and had lower generation probabilities. A further reported finding was that TCR beta sequences accurately predicted the HLA-A and HLA-B alleles for most subjects in the first cohort. A later analysis associated around 16,000 TCR beta sequences with specific HLA alleles at a false discovery rate of 0.05. The cohort was sequenced for TCR beta chains only, and without alpha or paired-chain data the features that could be detected were limited. Because HLA typing was missing for some donors at each locus, association tests included only the typed subset.

The cohort was made up of 666 healthy bone marrow donors. At the time of sampling, every cohort member was nominally healthy, though immune exposures that went unrecorded were likely present. The donor was CMV seronegative and was included in the group of several hundred seronegative cohort members. Every donor gave a peripheral blood sample, and the peripheral blood mononuclear cells from that sample were used for TCR beta sequencing. The Qiagen DNeasy Blood Extraction Kit was used to extract genomic DNA from the blood cell samples. The table lists this clone with a few counts. It lacks a known antigen. Base-call qualities are not available, and no considerably larger clone is one nucleotide away. The method was the immunoSEQ multiplex PCR assay. For the multiplex PCR, a mixture combining 60 forward primers for TCR Vbeta segments and 13 reverse primers for TCR Jbeta segments was used. The CDR3 region of rearranged TCR beta genes was amplified from genomic DNA by a multiplex PCR assay. The amplified TCR beta libraries were sequenced on the Illumina HiSeq System as 87-base-pair reads. The study's processing was this. Across the 500 to 850 repertoires, a later analysis counted tens of millions of unique TCR beta chains, roughly 11 million of which were shared by at least two donors. Raw reads were error-corrected and collapsed into unique sequences by a nearest-neighbor algorithm in which closely related sequences were merged to remove PCR and sequencing errors. To assign V, D and J gene segments, CDR3 sequences were aligned to IMGT reference sequences. For a sequence to be retained, a match of at least six nucleotides was required to both a V gene segment and a J gene segment. A rearrangement counted as productive if the CDR3 had no stop codons and remained in frame with V and J, and every other rearrangement counted as non-productive. CDR3 was defined by IMGT convention, running from the second conserved V-encoded cysteine to the conserved J-encoded phenylalanine. The earlier analysis of 500 to 650 of the donors excluded any sequence lacking an unambiguous match to a single V gene segment. In an earlier analysis of around 600 of the donors, V segments were called functional above 56.7% productive rearrangements and were called segregating when the between-donor standard deviation exceeded 5%. A statistical classification framework was built for diagnosing cytomegalovirus status from the catalog of TCR beta chain sequences. V and J gene assignment, in a later analysis, came from comparing TCR nucleotide sequences with IMGT/GENE-DB human TR gene sequences. The TCRdist pipeline was used in a later analysis to assign CDR3 sequences and most-parsimonious VDJ recombination scenarios. A later analysis defined each TCR beta chain by its CDR3 amino acid sequence plus V-gene family, and excluded reads lacking a unique V-gene family. As a way to deal with suspected cross-contamination and a sequencing artifact, a later analysis dropped nearly 600 nucleotide sequences that were highly shared and had low generation probability. For each public chain, a later analysis derived a clonal expansion index from normalized ranks of inferred template counts within each repertoire. In a later analysis, generation probabilities were computed with a VDJ recombination model fitted to out-of-frame rearrangements, and the resulting probabilities were checked against IGoR. In a later analysis, hypergeometric tests were used to score TCR-TCR, TCR-HLA and TCR-CMV co-occurrence, with a repertoire-size bias correction applied to TCR pairs. False discovery rates were estimated in a later analysis by permuting HLA or CMV assignments 20 times. In a later analysis, co-occurring TCRs were grouped with DBSCAN, and TCRdist sequence similarity was added when clustering was performed within HLA-allele-positive subsets. Repertoires with fewer than 30,000 or more than 120,000 public chains, plus five repertoires with anomalous nucleotide sharing, were excluded from co-occurrence clustering. This is the immuneACCESS table as TCRdb keeps it, with only in-frame sequences that have V and J called. A part of the clones is gone; compared with another copy, unresolved V genes explain less than half, and the rest is unexplained. The V and J calls and clone size are taken from that table; D and trimming were inferred from the DNA. The sample profile shows about 130,000 clones; roughly three quarters of them were found once. Approximately 2.1% of the sample belongs to the ten largest clones.

The clonotype originates from a man younger than 40 in good health and CMV-seronegative. Material for sequencing was PBMCs.

The DNA is TGTGCCAGCAGCGCCAGGACTAGCGGGAACTCCTACGAGCAGTACTTC. This yields the protein CASSARTSGNSYEQYF. The chain uses TRBV7-9 and TRBJ2-7, with 12 junctional bases fitting TRBD2. The cysteine opens and the phenylalanine closes a CDR3 of 16 amino acids. Kept here is only the CDR3 DNA, which spans 48 bases and is read in frame from base 1. Unmatched junction bases come to 5, with V trimmed by 5 bases and J by 0 bases. According to the germline V gene (reference sequence), CDR1 reads SEHNR and CDR2 reads FQNEAQ.